Each of the 32 T cell receptor beta chains below was sequenced from the same sample in a study of identical twins. TCRdb ran MiXCR on the 5' RACE reads and lists one entry per CDR3 protein. This sample has fewer than 250,000 distinct CDR3 sequences, with 7.5% found just once. These data also formed part of another study, on yellow fever vaccine responses in identical twins.

Sequenced: CD8+ T cells sorted from blood. The receptors come from a woman between 18 and 29 years old in good health.

This clonotype was picked up a small number of times. The chain combines TRBV14 with TRBJ2-7; D remains ambiguous. V shed 3 bases and J shed 2 bases, with 11 bases lying between them. The CDR3 runs to 14 residues. Looked up from germline, CDR1 is SGHDN and CDR2 is FVKESK. As DNA, the CDR3 is TGTGCCAGCAGCCACGCGCGACACCCCTACGAGCAGTACTTC. It codes for CASSHARHPYEQYF.

This clonotype was seen only a few times. Germline and junction disagree at one end, which may indicate a read error. The chain joins TRBV4-1 to TRBJ2-1; 15 bases are a match to TRBD2. This CDR3 is built from 13 residues. Germline CDR1 reads MGHRA; CDR2 reads YSYEKL. The CDR3 region is CASSQAGLAGGVF. In DNA form, the CDR3 reads TGCGCCAGCAGCCAGGCGGGACTAGCGGGGGGTGTCTTC.

Only a few counts were recorded for this clonotype. This chain uses TRBV12-5 with TRBJ1-2; the D is unclear. Trimming took 6 bases from V and 3 from J, leaving 11 bases between them. In germline, CDR1 is LGHNT, CDR2 FRNRAP. The CDR3 length is 13 residues. The CDR3 here is CASGEPGDYGYTF. CDR3 DNA: TGTGCTAGTGGGGAACCTGGGGACTATGGCTACACCTTC.

The V call is TRBV12-5, the J call TRBJ2-3; 8 positions agree with TRBD2. Germline V gene sequence: CDR1 LGHNT, CDR2 FRNRAP. J lost 4 bases, V lost 5 bases, and 14 bases had no gene match. The CDR3 loop spans 17 amino acids. Here the CDR3 reads CASGPITGAGVPDTQYF. The CDR3 nucleotides read TGTGCTAGTGGTCCAATCACGGGAGCGGGAGTTCCAGATACGCAGTATTTT.

This chain's CDR3 is CASTDSYNEQFF. DNA of the CDR3: TGTGCCAGCACGGACTCCTACAATGAGCAGTTCTTC. The genes are TRBV7-8 and TRBJ2-1; D uncertain. V was shortened by 7 bases and J by 0 bases, with 4 bases between the two germline ends. The germline V gene has CDR1 SGHVS and CDR2 FQNEAQ. The CDR3 is 12 residues long.

The V and J genes are TRBV3-1 and TRBJ2-7; D might be TRBD1 or TRBD2, each matching 6 bases. There are 14 residues in the CDR3. The germline gives CDR1 LGHDT, CDR2 YNNKEL (reference sequence). V was cut by 4 bases and J by 2 bases, with 12 bases left in between. Here the CDR3 DNA reads TGTGCCAGCAGCCCGGGCCGGGGGCCCTACGAGCAGTACTTC. This codes for CASSPGRGPYEQYF.

The chain joins TRBV20-1 to TRBJ2-1, with D perhaps TRBD1 (6 bases). The V end lost 0 bases, the J end lost 9 bases, and 15 bases lay between the germline ends. Germline-derived CDR1 and CDR2 are DFQATT and SNEGSKA (reference sequence). The CDR3 has 14 amino acids. This CDR3 reads CSARDWTEGSEQFF. CDR3 coding DNA: TGCAGTGCTAGAGATTGGACAGAGGGAAGTGAGCAGTTCTTC.

This clonotype has a count of ten or more. The chain joins TRBV12-3 or TRBV12-4 to TRBJ2-1; D assignment may be TRBD1 or TRBD2 (5 bases each). This CDR3 contains 12 residues. V was cut by 3 bases and J by 9 bases, with 9 bases left in between. The CDR3 DNA sequence: TGTGCCAGCAGTTTCGGGGCGATTGAGCAGTTCTTC. Its protein product is CASSFGAIEQFF.

This clonotype came up many times. The chain couples TRBV4-2 to TRBJ2-1; 8 bases are shared with TRBD2. Germline V CDR1 and CDR2: LGHNA, YNFKEQ. The CDR3 consists of 14 residues. Trimming at V came to 1 base and at J to 7 bases, leaving 3 bases not matched to a gene. The CDR3 sequence: CASSQAGGTNEQFF. As DNA, the CDR3 is TGTGCCAGCAGCCAAGCGGGGGGGACAAATGAGCAGTTCTTC.

The chain couples TRBV7-2 to TRBJ2-7; no firm D call. Germline V gene lookup returns CDR1 SGHTA and CDR2 FQGNSA. The V gene lost 1 base and the J gene lost 2 bases, with 12 bases spanning the gap. The CDR3 sequence is 15 residues long. CDR3 sequence (DNA): TGTGCCAGCAGCTTAGTAAGCCAGGCTCCCTACGAGCAGTACGTC. Translated: CASSLVSQAPYEQYV.

This clonotype was counted only a few times. This chain connects TRBV6-2 or TRBV6-3 to TRBJ2-7, with 8 positions matching TRBD2. This CDR3 is 16 amino acids long. V was clipped by 2 bases and J by 0 bases; unmatched bases: 6. Looked up from germline, CDR1 is MNHEY and CDR2 is SVGEGT. The CDR3 DNA reads TGTGCCAGCAGTTACCCCAGCGGGGGTAGCTCCTACGAGCAGTACGTC. This codes for CASSYPSGGSSYEQYV.

This chain joins TRBV28 and TRBJ2-1; the match to TRBD1 covers 9 bases. The germline V gene has CDR1 MDHEN and CDR2 SYDVKM. Losses at the gene ends were 1 base for V and 5 bases for J; bases not matched to a gene: 21. This CDR3 has 21 residues. DNA for the CDR3: TGTGCCAGCAGTTTATTAGGGACAGGGCATCCCACTACATATGATCACAATGAGCAGTTCTTC. Translating gives CASSLLGTGHPTTYDHNEQFF. The full variable domain, its missing parts supplied by reference TRBV28 and TRBJ2-1, is DVKVTQSSRYLVKRTGEKVFLECVQDMDHENMFWYRQDPGLGLRLIYFSYDVKMKEKGDIPEGYSVSREKKERFSLILESASTNQTSMYLCASSLLGTGHPTTYDHNEQFFGPGTRLTVL.

This chain connects TRBV7-9 to TRBJ2-7, with D maybe TRBD1 (6 bases). The germline V and J ends were trimmed by 5 bases and 3 bases, with 14 bases remaining between them. The germline gives CDR1 SEHNR, CDR2 FQNEAQ (reference sequence). The CDR3 sequence is 14 residues long. The CDR3 coding sequence is TGTGCCAGCAGCCACAGACAGGCCCTCTACGAGCAGTACTTC. Translating gives CASSHRQALYEQYF.

This chain uses TRBV4-1 with TRBJ2-7, with D perhaps TRBD1 or TRBD2 (5 bases each). Per the germline V gene, CDR1 is MGHRA and CDR2 is YSYEKL. The V gene lost 1 base and the J gene lost 5 bases, with 12 bases spanning the gap. CDR3 length: 14 amino acids. The CDR3 nucleotides read TGCGCCAGCAGCCAAGGGCCAGGGACGGACGAGCAGTACTTC. The encoded protein is CASSQGPGTDEQYF.

This clonotype was seen once. A read error is possible here, since a much larger clone lies one base away. V usage is TRBV29-1 and J usage is TRBJ2-1; 11 nucleotides match TRBD2. There are 14 residues in the CDR3. Germline V gene data show CDR1 as SQVTM and CDR2 as ANQGSEA. The CDR3 spells CSVPTSGVYNEQCF. The DNA for the CDR3 is TGCAGCGTTCCGACTAGCGGGGTTTACAATGAGCAGTGCTTC.

This clonotype was detected a few times. The chain uses TRBV3-1 and TRBJ1-4; D gene ambiguous. V lost 1 base and J 0 bases, leaving 6 bases between the germline ends. The CDR3 is 15 amino acids. Germline V gene sequence: CDR1 LGHDT, CDR2 YNNKEL (reference sequence). CDR3 sequence (DNA): TGTGCCAGCAGCCAAGCGCGTGCAACTAATGAAAAACTGTTTTTT. It specifies CASSQARATNEKLFF.

This clonotype has a count of ten or more. This chain uses TRBV12-3 or TRBV12-4 with TRBJ2-7; D is unclear. The CDR3 is made up of 12 amino acids. The V and J ends lost 7 bases and 6 bases respectively, with 13 bases between them. This CDR3 reads CASTSEIGEQYF. DNA for the CDR3: TGTGCCAGCACTTCTGAAATTGGCGAGCAGTACTTC.

This clonotype was counted a few times. The rearrangement joins TRBV12-3 or TRBV12-4 to TRBJ2-5; D unresolved. The V and J ends lost 3 bases and 3 bases respectively, with 11 bases between them. The CDR3 is made up of 14 amino acids. This chain's CDR3 is CASSFVASEETQYF. The DNA for the CDR3 is TGTGCCAGCAGTTTTGTGGCAAGTGAAGAGACCCAGTACTTC.

This clonotype was detected only a few times. This chain connects TRBV20-1 to TRBJ2-5, with D perhaps being TRBD1 or TRBD2 (5 bases each). Germline V gives CDR1 DFQATT, CDR2 SNEGSKA (reference sequence). The CDR3 extends over 15 amino acids. The V end was cut by 5 bases, the J end by 4 bases, with 20 bases between. CDR3 DNA sequence: TGCAGTGCTGAAGCCGGGACCGTGGTCGCAGAGACCCAGTACTTC. It codes for CSAEAGTVVAETQYF.

The chain couples TRBV20-1 to TRBJ1-1; no reliable D call. This CDR3 is built from 9 residues. CDR1 is DFQATT, CDR2 SNEGSKA, per germline (reference sequence). The CDR3 loop reads CRHGTEAFF. In DNA form, the CDR3 reads TGCAGACATGGCACTGAAGCTTTCTTT.

The V and J genes are TRBV7-9 and TRBJ2-5; the match to TRBD1 covers 9 bases. Germline assignment: CDR1 SEHNR and CDR2 FQNEAQ (reference sequence). The ends lost 5 bases at V and 5 bases at J; junction bases unmatched: 3. The CDR3 has 13 residues. The CDR3 nucleotides are TGTGCCAGCAGCCTGACAGGGGGGGAGACCCAGTACTTC. Amino acids: CASSLTGGETQYF.

This chain uses TRBV13 with TRBJ2-7; a possible D gene is TRBD1 (6 bases). CDR1 and CDR2 (germline): PRHDT, FYEKMQ (reference sequence). The CDR3 loop spans 17 amino acids. The CDR3 spells CVSSLGQGYGAHYEQYV. CDR3 bases: TGTGTCAGCAGCTTAGGCCAGGGGTACGGGGCCCACTACGAGCAGTACGTC.

Only a few counts were recorded for this clonotype. This chain uses TRBV7-9 with TRBJ2-3; 10 bases map to TRBD2. This CDR3 is built from 17 residues. Germline CDR1 and CDR2: SEHNR and FQNEAQ (reference sequence). With V trimmed by 4 bases and J by 0 bases, 7 bases remained unmatched. CDR3 nucleotide sequence: TGTGCCAGCAGCTCGCCGACTAGCGGGTATAGCACAGATACGCAGTATTTT. It translates to CASSSPTSGYSTDTQYF.

This chain joins TRBV28 and TRBJ2-1; 13 nucleotides agree with TRBD2. The V gene's germline CDR1 is MDHEN and CDR2 SYDVKM. J lost 2 bases, V lost 5 bases, and 9 bases had no gene match. The CDR3 covers 18 residues. The CDR3 loop reads CASSAGTSGMLPYNEQFF. Here the CDR3 DNA reads TGTGCCAGCAGTGCCGGGACTAGCGGGATGTTACCCTACAATGAGCAGTTCTTC.

This clonotype was detected many times. V gene TRBV20-1 combines with J gene TRBJ2-7, with D unresolved. The CDR3 extends over 13 amino acids. The germline CDR1 and CDR2 sequences are DFQATT and SNEGSKA (reference sequence). Trimming removed 6 bases at V and 2 bases at J, with 14 bases between. The CDR3 is CSAGGASTYEQYF. In DNA form, the CDR3 reads TGCAGTGCCGGCGGAGCCTCAACCTACGAGCAGTACTTC.

In this sample, this clonotype turned up a few times. The rearrangement links TRBV4-1 to TRBJ1-1, with D possibly TRBD1 on 6 matching bases. Trimming left V 1 base short and J 0 bases short, with 12 bases between. Germline V gene data show CDR1 as MGHRA and CDR2 as YSYEKL. The CDR3 loop spans 16 amino acids. The CDR3 DNA reads TGCGCCAGCAGCCAAGTCGCGGACAGCCTGAACACTGAAGCTTTCTTT. Encoded protein: CASSQVADSLNTEAFF.

This clonotype was found many times. The chain joins TRBV4-1 to TRBJ1-1, with unresolved D. Trimming took 1 base from V and 5 from J, leaving 11 bases between them. The CDR3 has 14 amino acids. Germline V gene data show CDR1 as MGHRA and CDR2 as YSYEKL. The CDR3 nucleotides read TGCGCCAGCAGCCAAGTAGTGCTCGGGACTGAAGCTTTCTTT. This gives the protein CASSQVVLGTEAFF.

This clonotype was recorded a few times. The gene calls are TRBV6-5 and TRBJ2-3; 9 positions agree with TRBD2. CDR1 is MNHEY and CDR2 is SVGAGI in the germline V gene. The CDR3 runs to 17 residues. Unmatched junction bases numbered 4, after V lost 0 bases and J lost 0 bases. The chain's CDR3 is CASSYSPTSGSTDTQYF. The CDR3 nucleotides read TGTGCCAGCAGTTACTCCCCGACTAGCGGAAGCACAGATACGCAGTATTTT.

This clonotype came up many times. The chain recombines TRBV15 with TRBJ1-1; 7 bases align to TRBD1. CDR1 and CDR2 from the germline V gene are LNHNV and YYDKDF (reference sequence). This CDR3 spans 14 amino acids. V shed 4 bases, J shed 6 bases, and the junction held 8 bases outside the gene matches. The CDR3 spells CATSNKGGTAEAFF. CDR3 DNA: TGTGCCACCAGCAACAAAGGTGGGACAGCTGAAGCTTTCTTT.

This clonotype was observed a handful of times. V gene TRBV2 combines with J gene TRBJ2-1; 7 positions match TRBD1. This CDR3 region has 12 residues. Unmatched junction bases numbered 4, after V lost 5 bases and J lost 9 bases. CDR1 and CDR2 (germline): SNHLY, FYNNEI. The chain's CDR3 is CASSMGDSEQFF. CDR3 bases: TGTGCCAGCAGTATGGGGGACAGTGAGCAGTTCTTC.

The sample holds a few counts of this clonotype. V and J are TRBV9 and TRBJ2-1; 15 nucleotides match TRBD2. The J segment lost 7 bases and the V segment lost 4 bases, leaving 6 bases of the junction unmatched. Germline loops: CDR1 SGDLS, CDR2 YYNGEE. CDR3 length equals 16 residues. Here the CDR3 reads CASSLGLAGGLNEQFF. CDR3 bases: TGTGCCAGCAGCCTAGGACTAGCGGGGGGGCTGAATGAGCAGTTCTTC.

This clonotype has a count of ten or more. The V gene is TRBV4-1, the J gene TRBJ2-2; D is unclear. V was pared by 0 bases and J by 4 bases, with 15 bases between. The CDR3 is 17 amino acids. Looked up from germline, CDR1 is MGHRA and CDR2 is YSYEKL. CDR3 sequence: CASSQDLSNWLTGELFF. DNA for the CDR3: TGCGCCAGCAGCCAAGATTTGAGTAATTGGCTCACCGGGGAGCTGTTTTTT.